This T cell receptor beta chain was retrieved from a study of T-cell reconstitution after alpha-beta-depleted transplantation in children. Trimming removed 0 bases from V and 0 bases from J, with 15 bases in between. Germline V gives CDR1 SGHTA, CDR2 FQGNSA. This CDR3 is 18 amino acids long. This sample's TCRbeta library carried unique molecular identifier barcodes. Each CDR3 protein gets one entry after TCRdb re-called the PCR reads with MiXCR. This table holds hundreds of thousands of distinct CDR3 sequences, around 17% found once. The TCR originated in a human donor who donated a stem cell graft to a child with acute myeloid leukemia. The input for sequencing was PBMCs from the stem cell graft donor, taken from the stem cell graft. The chain couples TRBV7-2 to TRBJ1-3; unclear D gene. CDR3 region: CASSLASTQYPSGNTIYF. CDR3 bases: TGTGCCAGCAGCTTAGCTTCAACACAGTACCCCTCTGGAAACACCATATATTTT.